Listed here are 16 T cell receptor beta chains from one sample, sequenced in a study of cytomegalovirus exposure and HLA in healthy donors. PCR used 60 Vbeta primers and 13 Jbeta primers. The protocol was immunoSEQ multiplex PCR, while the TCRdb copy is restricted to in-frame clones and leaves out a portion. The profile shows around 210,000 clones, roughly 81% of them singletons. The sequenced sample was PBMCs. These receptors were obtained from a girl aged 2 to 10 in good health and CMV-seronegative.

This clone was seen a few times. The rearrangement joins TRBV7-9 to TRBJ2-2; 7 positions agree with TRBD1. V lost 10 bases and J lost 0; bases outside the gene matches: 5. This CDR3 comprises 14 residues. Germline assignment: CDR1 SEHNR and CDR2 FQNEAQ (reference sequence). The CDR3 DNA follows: TGTGCCATCAAGACAGGGTCGAACACCGGGGAGCTGTTTTTT. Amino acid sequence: CAIKTGSNTGELFF.

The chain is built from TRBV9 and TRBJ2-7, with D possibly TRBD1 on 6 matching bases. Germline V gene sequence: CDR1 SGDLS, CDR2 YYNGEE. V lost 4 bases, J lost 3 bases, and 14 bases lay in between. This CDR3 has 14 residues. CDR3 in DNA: TGTGCCAGCAGCTCCACAGGGTACGTCTACGAGCAGTACTTC. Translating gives CASSSTGYVYEQYF. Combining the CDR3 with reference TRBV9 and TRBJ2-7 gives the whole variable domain DSGVTQTPKHLITATGQRVTLRCSPRSGDLSVYWYQQSLDQGLQFLIQYYNGEERAKGNILERFSAQQFPDLHSELNLSSLELGDSALYFCASSSTGYVYEQYFGPGTRLTVT.

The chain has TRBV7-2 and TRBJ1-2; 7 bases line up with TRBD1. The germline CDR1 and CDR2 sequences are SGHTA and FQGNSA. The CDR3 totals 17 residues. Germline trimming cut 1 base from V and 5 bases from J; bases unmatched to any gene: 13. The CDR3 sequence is CASSLVLSGQTVYGYTF. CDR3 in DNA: TGTGCCAGCAGCTTAGTCCTATCGGGACAGACCGTATATGGCTACACCTTC.

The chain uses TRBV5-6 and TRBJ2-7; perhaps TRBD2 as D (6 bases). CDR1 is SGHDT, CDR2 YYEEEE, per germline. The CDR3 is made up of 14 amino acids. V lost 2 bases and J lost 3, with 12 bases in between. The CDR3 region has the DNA TGTGCCAGCAGCTTCGGGACTCGGGGCTACGAGCAGTACTTC. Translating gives CASSFGTRGYEQYF.

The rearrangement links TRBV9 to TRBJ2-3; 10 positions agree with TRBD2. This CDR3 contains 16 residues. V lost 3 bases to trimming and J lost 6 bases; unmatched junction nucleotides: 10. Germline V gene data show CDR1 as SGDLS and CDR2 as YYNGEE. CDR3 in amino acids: CASSETSGDSRDTQYF. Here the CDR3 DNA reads TGTGCCAGCAGCGAAACTAGCGGGGACTCCCGGGATACGCAGTATTTT.

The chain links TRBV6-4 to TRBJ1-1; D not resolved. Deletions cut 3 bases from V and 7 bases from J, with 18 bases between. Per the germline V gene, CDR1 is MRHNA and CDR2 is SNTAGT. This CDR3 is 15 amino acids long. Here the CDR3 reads CASSEKPGVNGEAFF. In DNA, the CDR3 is TGTGCCAGCAGTGAGAAACCCGGTGTGAACGGTGAAGCTTTCTTT.

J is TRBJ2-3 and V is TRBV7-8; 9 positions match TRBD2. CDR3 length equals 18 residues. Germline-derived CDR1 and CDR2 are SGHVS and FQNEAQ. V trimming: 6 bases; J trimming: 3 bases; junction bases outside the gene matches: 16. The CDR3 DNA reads TGTGCCAGCAGTAGGGGGGGGATAGCGGGAGTCTGGACAGATACGCAGTATTTT. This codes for CASSRGGIAGVWTDTQYF.

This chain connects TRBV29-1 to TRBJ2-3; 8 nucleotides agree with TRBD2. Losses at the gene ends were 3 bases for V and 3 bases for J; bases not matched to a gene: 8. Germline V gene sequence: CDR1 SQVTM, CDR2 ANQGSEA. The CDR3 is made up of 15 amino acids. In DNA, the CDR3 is TGCAGCGTTGAGGTTCGGGGGGGCCGGACAGATACGCAGTATTTT. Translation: CSVEVRGGRTDTQYF.

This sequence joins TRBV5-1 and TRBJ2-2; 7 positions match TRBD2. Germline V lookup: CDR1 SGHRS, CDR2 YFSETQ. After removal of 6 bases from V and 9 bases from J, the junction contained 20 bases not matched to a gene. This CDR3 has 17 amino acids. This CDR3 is CASTPSPISGGSWELFF. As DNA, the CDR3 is TGCGCCAGCACCCCGAGCCCTATTTCTGGCGGGAGTTGGGAGCTGTTTTTT.

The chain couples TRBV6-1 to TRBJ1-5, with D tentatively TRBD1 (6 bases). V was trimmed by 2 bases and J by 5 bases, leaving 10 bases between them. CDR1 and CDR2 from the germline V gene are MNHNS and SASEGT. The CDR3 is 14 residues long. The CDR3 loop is CASSETRGDQPQHF. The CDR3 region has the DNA TGTGCCAGCAGTGAAACCAGGGGCGATCAGCCCCAGCATTTT.

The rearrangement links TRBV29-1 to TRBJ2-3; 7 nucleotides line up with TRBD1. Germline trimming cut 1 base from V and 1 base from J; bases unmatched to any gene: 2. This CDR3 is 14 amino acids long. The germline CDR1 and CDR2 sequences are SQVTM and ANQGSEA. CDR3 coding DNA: TGCAGCGTTGAAGGGCAGGGGGGCACAGATACGCAGTATTTT. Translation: CSVEGQGGTDTQYF.

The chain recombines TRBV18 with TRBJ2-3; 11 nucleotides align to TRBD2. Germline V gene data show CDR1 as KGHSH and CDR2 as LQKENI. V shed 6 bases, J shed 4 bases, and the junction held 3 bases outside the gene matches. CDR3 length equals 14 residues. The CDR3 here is CASSVTSGADTQYF. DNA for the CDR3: TGTGCCAGCTCGGTGACTAGCGGGGCAGATACGCAGTATTTT.

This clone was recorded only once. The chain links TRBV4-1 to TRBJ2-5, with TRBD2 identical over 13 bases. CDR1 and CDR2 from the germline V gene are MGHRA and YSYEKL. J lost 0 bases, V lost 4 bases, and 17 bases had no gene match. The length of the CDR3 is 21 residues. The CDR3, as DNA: TGCGCCAGCAGCCGAGAAAAGCAAATGGGACTAGCGGGAACGTACCAAGAGACCCAGTACTTC. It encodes CASSREKQMGLAGTYQETQYF.

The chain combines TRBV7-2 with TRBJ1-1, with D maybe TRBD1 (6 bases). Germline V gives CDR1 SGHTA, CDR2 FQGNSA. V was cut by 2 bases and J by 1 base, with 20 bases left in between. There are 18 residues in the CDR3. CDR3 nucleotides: TGTGCCAGCAGCTTACCGCGTTGGACCGGGACACCGAACACTGAAGCTTTCTTT. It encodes CASSLPRWTGTPNTEAFF. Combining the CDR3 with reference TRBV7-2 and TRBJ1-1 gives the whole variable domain GAGVSQSPSNKVTEKGKDVELRCDPISGHTALYWYRQSLGQGLEFLIYFQGNSAPDKSGLPSDRFSAERTGGSVSTLTIQRTQQEDSAVYLCASSLPRWTGTPNTEAFFGQGTRLTVV.

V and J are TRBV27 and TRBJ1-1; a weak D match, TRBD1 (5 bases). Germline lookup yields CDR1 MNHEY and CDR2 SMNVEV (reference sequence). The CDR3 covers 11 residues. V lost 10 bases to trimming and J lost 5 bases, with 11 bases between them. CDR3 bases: TGTGCCACCCACCGGGGGACTGAAGCTTTCTTT. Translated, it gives CATHRGTEAFF.

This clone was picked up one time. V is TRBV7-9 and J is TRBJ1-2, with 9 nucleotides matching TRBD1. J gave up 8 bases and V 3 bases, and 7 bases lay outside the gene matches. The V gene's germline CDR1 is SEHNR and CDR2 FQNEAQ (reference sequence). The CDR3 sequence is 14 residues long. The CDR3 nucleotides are TGTGCCAGCAGCTTCGGGGACAGGGAAGGAGGCTACACCTTC. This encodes CASSFGDREGGYTF. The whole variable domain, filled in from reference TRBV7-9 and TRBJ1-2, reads DTGVSQNPRHKITKRGQNVTFRCDPISEHNRLYWYRQTLGQGPEFLTYFQNEAQLEKSRLLSDRFSAERPKGSFSTLEIQRTEQGDSAMYLCASSFGDREGGYTFGSGTRLTVV.